The 11 T cell receptor beta chains below were found in one sample sequenced in a study of cytomegalovirus exposure and HLA in healthy donors. Both 60 Vbeta primers and 13 Jbeta primers went into the PCR. Profiling relied on immunoSEQ multiplex PCR, and the TCRdb table lists in-frame clones only, not all of them. The sample records about 160,000 clones, roughly two thirds being singletons. Sequenced sample: PBMCs. Receptors were obtained from a woman in her 30s in good health and CMV-seronegative.

The chain is built from TRBV5-6 and TRBJ2-6, with 10 bases matching TRBD2. V was pared by 4 bases and J by 17 bases, with 15 bases of the junction left unmatched. Germline CDR1 and CDR2: SGHDT and YYEEEE. This CDR3 is built from 15 residues. CDR3 coding DNA: TGTGCCAGCAGCCCCAGCGGGAGGGGCTCCGTCTCAATGACTTTC. Encoded protein: CASSPSGRGSVSMTF.

The chain employs TRBV19 and TRBJ1-2; TRBD1 aligns across 7 bases. The junction had 8 bases not matched to a gene; V was cut back by 4 bases and J by 6 bases. This CDR3 region has 14 residues. CDR1 and CDR2 (germline): LNHDA, SQIVND (reference sequence). For the CDR3, the DNA is TGTGCCAGTAGTACCCCACAGGGGAAGCATGGCTACACCTTC. Translating gives CASSTPQGKHGYTF. The full variable domain, its missing parts supplied by reference TRBV19 and TRBJ1-2, is DGGITQSPKYLFRKEGQNVTLSCEQNLNHDAMYWYRQDPGQGLRLIYYSQIVNDFQKGDIAEGYSVSREKKESFPLTVTSAQKNPTAFYLCASSTPQGKHGYTFGSGTRLTVV.

This clone was counted between two and nine times. The chain is built from TRBV7-8 and TRBJ2-5, with 9 nucleotides matching TRBD1. The DNA end is a closer match to TRBJ2-7, so the J assignment may be wrong. Looked up from germline, CDR1 is SGHVS and CDR2 is FQNEAQ. CDR3 size: 15 residues. The chain's CDR3 is CASSSTGTGSYEQYF. The DNA for the CDR3 is TGTGCCAGCAGCTCTACTGGGACAGGGAGCTACGAGCAGTACTTC.

This clone appeared a few times. This chain uses TRBV15 with TRBJ2-7; 14 nucleotides align to TRBD2. This CDR3 has 19 amino acids. The germline V gene has CDR1 LNHNV and CDR2 YYDKDF (reference sequence). Losses at the gene ends were 2 bases for V and 3 bases for J; bases not matched to a gene: 12. The CDR3 coding sequence is TGTGCCACCAGCAGACTCGGGACTAGCGGGAGTTGGTTCGGCTACGAGCAGTACTTC. Residues: CATSRLGTSGSWFGYEQYF.

The J gene is TRBJ2-7, the V gene TRBV4-1; D possibly corresponds to TRBD1 (6 bases). Per the germline V gene, CDR1 is MGHRA and CDR2 is YSYEKL. V was shortened by 0 bases and J by 0 bases, with 9 bases between the two germline ends. This CDR3 comprises 15 residues. CDR3 DNA sequence: TGCGCCAGCAGCCAAGAAAACAGGGCCTCCTACGAGCAGTACTTC. Amino acid sequence: CASSQENRASYEQYF.

This clone has just a few counts. V usage is TRBV27 and J usage is TRBJ2-1; 10 bases are a match to TRBD2. Unmatched junction bases numbered 11, after V lost 5 bases and J lost 4 bases. This CDR3 is built from 17 residues. Per germline, CDR1 MNHEY and CDR2 SMNVEV (reference sequence). CDR3 nucleotide sequence: TGTGCCAGCAGTCCCTCTGGAGCGGGAGGGCAATACAATGAGCAGTTCTTC. The encoded protein is CASSPSGAGGQYNEQFF.

The rearrangement joins TRBV11-2 to TRBJ2-2; TRBD1 agrees at 8 bases. After removal of 5 bases from V and 4 bases from J, the junction contained 9 bases not matched to a gene. The germline V gene encodes CDR1 SGHAT and CDR2 FQNNGV. This CDR3 spans 16 amino acids. The CDR3 here is CASSVTGGDGTGELFF. The DNA of the CDR3 is TGTGCCAGCAGCGTAACAGGGGGAGATGGCACCGGGGAGCTGTTTTTT.

This clone was found once. CDR3: CASSLRTGGTPLSSYNEQFF. The CDR3 nucleotides are TGTGCCAGCTCTCTCCGGACAGGGGGAACCCCCCTAAGCTCCTACAATGAGCAGTTCTTC. This chain links TRBV18 with TRBJ2-1, with 10 nucleotides matching TRBD1. The length of the CDR3 is 20 residues. The germline gives CDR1 KGHSH, CDR2 LQKENI. The ends lost 6 bases at V and 0 bases at J; junction bases unmatched: 17.

J is TRBJ2-1 and V is TRBV19; 7 nucleotides align to TRBD2. CDR3 length equals 17 residues. Germline CDR1 is LNHDA and CDR2 is SQIVND (reference sequence). Germline trimming cut 3 bases from V and 8 bases from J; bases unmatched to any gene: 16. The CDR3 region is CASSIDGLGGLVDEQFF. For the CDR3, the DNA is TGTGCCAGTAGTATTGACGGACTAGGAGGTTTAGTCGATGAGCAGTTCTTC.

The rearrangement links TRBV28 to TRBJ2-2; TRBD1 is a possible D gene (6 bases). The germline V gene encodes CDR1 MDHEN and CDR2 SYDVKM. The CDR3 loop spans 13 amino acids. Trimming shortened V by 5 bases and J by 6 bases, and 10 bases separated the two germline ends. DNA of the CDR3: TGTGCCAGCAGTGTTACAGGGTCCGGGGAGCTGTTTTTT. Encoded protein: CASSVTGSGELFF.

This clone was counted between two and nine times. V gene TRBV7-2 combines with J gene TRBJ2-3, with 7 bases that match TRBD1. Germline CDR1 is SGHTA and CDR2 is FQGNSA. The V segment lost 5 bases and the J segment 1 base; nucleotides outside the gene matches: 6. The CDR3 spans 15 residues. CDR3 sequence (DNA): TGTGCCAGCAGCGGTACAGGGGTGGGCACAGATACGCAGTATTTT. Amino acids: CASSGTGVGTDTQYF.